The T cell receptor (beta chain) described here comes from a study of shared clonotypes between healthy human individuals. Study summary: The study enrolled a couple of women and three men aged 18 to 49.

Libraries were prepared by immunoSEQ multiplex PCR; TCRdb keeps only in-frame clonotypes and omits some of them. The table records around 1.9 million clones, over 85% of them present only once. Naive CD8 cells lacked CD45RO and underwent positive selection for CCR7, leaving out terminally differentiated effector memory CD45RA+ cells. V was clipped by 5 bases and J by 8 bases, with 16 bases between them. The CDR3 covers 14 residues. The germline V gene encodes CDR1 SEHNR and CDR2 FQNEAQ (reference sequence). Input material: naive CD8+ T cells from PBMCs. The V and J genes are TRBV7-9 and TRBJ2-1; D call uncertain. The receptor's source is a man younger than 35 in good health. Some clones in this sample may be carry-over from other donors' samples. This chain's CDR3 is CASSGIRVGDEQFF. For the CDR3, the DNA is TGTGCCAGCAGCGGAATTAGGGTGGGCGATGAGCAGTTCTTC.